The present entry profiles one T cell receptor (beta chain) with its context. This specimen comes from a study of blood T cell repertoires in COVID-19. V shed 7 bases, J shed 5 bases, and the junction held 10 bases outside the gene matches. Germline-derived CDR1 and CDR2 are SGHRS and YFSETQ. This CDR3 has 14 amino acids. Original processing methods: For nucleated cells, counts were estimated from reference gene primer amplification. Produced via immunoSEQ multiplex PCR; TCRdb's table is partial and in-frame only. Clone size and the V and J calls come from that table; the DNA yielded D and trimming. The table has 100,000 or so clones, around 88% seen once; the top ten hold about 20%.

The J gene is TRBJ1-1, the V gene TRBV5-1; TRBD1 matches at 8 bases. The sequenced material came from peripheral blood. The receptor was derived from a human donor with acute or convalescent COVID-19. The donor label of this sample is uncertain. CDR3 amino acids: CASGKDRVGTEAFF. DNA for the CDR3: TGCGCCAGCGGAAAGGACAGGGTAGGGACTGAAGCTTTCTTT.